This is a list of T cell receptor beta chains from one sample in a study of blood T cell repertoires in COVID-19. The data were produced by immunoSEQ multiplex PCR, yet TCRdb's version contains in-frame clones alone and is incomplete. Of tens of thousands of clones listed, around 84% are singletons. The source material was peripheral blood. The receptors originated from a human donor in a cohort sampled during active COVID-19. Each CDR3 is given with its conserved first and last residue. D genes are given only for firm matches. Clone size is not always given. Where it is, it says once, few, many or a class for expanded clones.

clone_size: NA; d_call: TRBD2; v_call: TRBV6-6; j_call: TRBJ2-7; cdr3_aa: CASSYGTKAYEQYF; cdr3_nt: TGTGCCAGCAGTTATGGGACTAAGGCCTACGAGCAGTACTTC
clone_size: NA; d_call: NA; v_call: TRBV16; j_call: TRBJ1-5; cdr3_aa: CASSRQGNQPQHF; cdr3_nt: TGTGCCAGCAGCCGCCAGGGGAATCAGCCCCAGCATTTT
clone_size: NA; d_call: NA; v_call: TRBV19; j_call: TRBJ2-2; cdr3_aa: CASSKGPLGGLFF; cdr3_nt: TGTGCCAGTAGTAAAGGGCCCCTAGGGGGGCTGTTTTTT
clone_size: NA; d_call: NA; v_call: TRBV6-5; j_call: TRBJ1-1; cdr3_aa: CASRTGVTEAFF; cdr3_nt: TGTGCCAGCAGGACAGGCGTCACTGAAGCTTTCTTT
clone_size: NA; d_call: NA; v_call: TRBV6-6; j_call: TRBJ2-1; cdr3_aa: CASSYYREVENEQFF; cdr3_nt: TGTGCCAGCAGTTACTACCGGGAAGTGGAGAATGAGCAGTTCTTC
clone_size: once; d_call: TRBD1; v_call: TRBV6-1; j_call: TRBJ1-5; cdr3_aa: CASSGQGYLTNQPQHF; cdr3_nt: TGTGCCAGCAGTGGACAGGGGTATCTCACCAATCAGCCCCAGCATTTT
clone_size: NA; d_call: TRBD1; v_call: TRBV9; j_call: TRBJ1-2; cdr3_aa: CASSERGLSYGYTF; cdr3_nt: TGTGCCAGCAGCGAGAGGGGGCTAAGCTATGGCTACACCTTC
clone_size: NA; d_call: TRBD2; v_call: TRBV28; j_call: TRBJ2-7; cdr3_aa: CASRASGARPYSYEQYF; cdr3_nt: TGTGCCAGCAGGGCAAGCGGGGCCAGGCCTTACTCCTACGAGCAGTACTTC
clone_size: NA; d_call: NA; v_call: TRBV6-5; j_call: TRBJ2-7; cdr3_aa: CASSYPGHYEQYF; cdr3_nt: TGTGCCAGCAGTTACCCCGGACATTACGAGCAGTACTTC
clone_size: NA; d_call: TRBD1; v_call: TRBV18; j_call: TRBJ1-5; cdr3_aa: CASSRDSYQPQHF; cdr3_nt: TGTGCCAGCTCTAGGGACAGTTATCAGCCCCAGCATTTT
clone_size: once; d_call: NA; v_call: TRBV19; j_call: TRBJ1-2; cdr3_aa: CASKTGKAGYTF; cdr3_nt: TGTGCCAGTAAAACAGGCAAGGCGGGCTACACCTTC
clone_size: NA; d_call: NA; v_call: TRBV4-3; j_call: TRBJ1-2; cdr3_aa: CASSQSYQRYGYTF; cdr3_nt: TGCGCCAGCAGCCAATCGTATCAGCGTTATGGCTACACCTTC
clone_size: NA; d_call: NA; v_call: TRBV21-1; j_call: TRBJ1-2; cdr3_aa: CASSKAAGHYGYTF; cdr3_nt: TGTGCCAGCAGCAAAGCTGCAGGGCACTATGGCTACACCTTC
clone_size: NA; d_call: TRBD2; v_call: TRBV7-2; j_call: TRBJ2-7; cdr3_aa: CASSAYSGGAYEQYF; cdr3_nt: TGTGCCAGCAGCGCATATAGCGGGGGGGCCTACGAGCAGTACTTC
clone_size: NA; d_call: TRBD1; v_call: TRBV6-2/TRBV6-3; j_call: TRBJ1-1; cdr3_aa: CASSPPQTGGTEAFF; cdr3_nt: TGTGCCAGCAGCCCCCCCCAAACAGGGGGCACTGAAGCTTTCTTT
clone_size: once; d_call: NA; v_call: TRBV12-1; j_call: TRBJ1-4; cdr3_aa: CASRDSLRGSDEKLFF; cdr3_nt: TGTGCCAGCAGGGATTCACTCCGGGGTTCAGATGAAAAACTGTTTTTT
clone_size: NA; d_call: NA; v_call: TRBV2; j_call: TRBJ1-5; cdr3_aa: CASSETAYSNQPQHF; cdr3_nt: TGTGCCAGCAGTGAGACAGCATATAGCAATCAGCCCCAGCATTTT
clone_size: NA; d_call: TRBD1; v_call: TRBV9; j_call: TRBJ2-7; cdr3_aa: CASSVAGTVSSYEQYF; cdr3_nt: TGTGCCAGCAGCGTAGCGGGGACAGTGAGCTCCTACGAGCAGTACTTC
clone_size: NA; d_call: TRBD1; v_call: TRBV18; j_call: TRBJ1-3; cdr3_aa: CASSPGTGAGNTIYF; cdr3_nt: TGTGCCAGCTCACCGGGGACAGGGGCTGGAAACACCATATATTTT
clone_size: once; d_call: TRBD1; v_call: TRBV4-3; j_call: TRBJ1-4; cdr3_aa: CASSQGYRFTGVDNEKLFF; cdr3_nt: TGCGCCAGCAGCCAAGGATACCGATTCACAGGGGTTGATAATGAAAAACTGTTTTTT
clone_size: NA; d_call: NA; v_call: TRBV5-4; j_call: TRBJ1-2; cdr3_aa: CASSLVSSFNYGYTF; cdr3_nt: TGTGCCAGCAGCTTGGTGTCCAGTTTTAACTATGGCTACACCTTC
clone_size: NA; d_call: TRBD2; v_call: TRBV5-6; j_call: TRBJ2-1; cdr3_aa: CASSLPGTSVYNEQFF; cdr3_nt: TGTGCCAGCAGCCTCCCCGGGACTAGCGTTTACAATGAGCAGTTCTTC
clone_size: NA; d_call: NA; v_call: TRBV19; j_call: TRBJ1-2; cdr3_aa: CASSPARGDYGYTF; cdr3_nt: TGTGCCAGTAGTCCGGCCAGGGGAGACTATGGCTACACCTTC
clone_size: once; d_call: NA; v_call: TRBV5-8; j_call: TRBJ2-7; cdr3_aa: CASKVESSYEQYF; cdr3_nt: TGTGCCAGCAAAGTTGAGAGCTCCTACGAGCAGTACTTC
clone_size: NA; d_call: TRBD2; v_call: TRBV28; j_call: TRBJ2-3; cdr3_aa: CASTLAGGRNTQYF; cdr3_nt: TGTGCCAGCACACTAGCGGGAGGGCGGAATACGCAGTATTTT
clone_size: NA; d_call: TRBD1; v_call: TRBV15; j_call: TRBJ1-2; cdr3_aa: CATSRDGGGGGYTF; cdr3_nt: TGTGCCACCAGCAGAGATGGAGGGGGCGGTGGCTACACCTTC
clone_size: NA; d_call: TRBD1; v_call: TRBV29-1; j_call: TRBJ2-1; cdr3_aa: CSVQRRDRSSYNEQFF; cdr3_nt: TGCAGCGTCCAAAGGAGGGACAGGAGCTCCTACAATGAGCAGTTCTTC
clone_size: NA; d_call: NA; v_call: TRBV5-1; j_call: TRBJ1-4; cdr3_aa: CASSFGGTATNEKLFF; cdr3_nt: TGCGCCAGCAGCTTTGGCGGGACGGCAACTAATGAAAAACTGTTTTTT